This TCR beta chain came from a study of blood T cells in healthy people across ages. Study findings and constraints: With unsorted PBMCs, a conclusive comparison of naive versus antigen-experienced cells was not possible.

In terms of origin and age, donors were healthy Caucasian individuals from Russia aged about 6 to 90. Isolation per sample recovered at least 7 million PBMCs. This clonotype occurred a few times. As yet, its antigen is unknown. A J-beta primer mix and a sample-barcoded 5' primer were used in a second PCR of about 7 to 12 cycles. Unique molecular identifiers of 12 random nucleotides labeled each cDNA. TCRdb re-called the 5' RACE reads with MiXCR, one entry per CDR3 protein. The table records around 800,000 distinct CDR3 sequences, 62% of them present only once. This CDR3 contains 14 residues. V lost 5 bases, J lost 0 bases, and 11 bases lay in between. Germline V gives CDR1 SGHTA, CDR2 FQGNSA.

The gene calls are TRBV7-2 and TRBJ2-7; D is possibly TRBD2 (6 bases). The receptor was isolated from a man aged 25 to 45 in good health. The sample was blood. CDR3 amino acids: CASSPGDGSYEQYF. As DNA, the CDR3 is TGTGCCAGCAGCCCGGGGGACGGCTCCTACGAGCAGTACTTC.